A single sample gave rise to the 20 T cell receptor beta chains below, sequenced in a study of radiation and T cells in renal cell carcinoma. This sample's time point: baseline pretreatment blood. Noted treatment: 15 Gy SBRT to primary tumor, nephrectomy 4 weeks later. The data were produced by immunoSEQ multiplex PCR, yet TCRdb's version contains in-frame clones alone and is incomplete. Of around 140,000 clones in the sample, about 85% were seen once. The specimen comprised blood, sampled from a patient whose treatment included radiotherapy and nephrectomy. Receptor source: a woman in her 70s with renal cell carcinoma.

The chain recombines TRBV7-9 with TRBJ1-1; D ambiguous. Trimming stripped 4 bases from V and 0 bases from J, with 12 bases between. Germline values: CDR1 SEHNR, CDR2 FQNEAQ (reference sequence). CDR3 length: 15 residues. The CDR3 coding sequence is TGTGCCAGCAGCTGGATCGGCTTCATGAACACTGAAGCTTTCTTT. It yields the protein CASSWIGFMNTEAFF.

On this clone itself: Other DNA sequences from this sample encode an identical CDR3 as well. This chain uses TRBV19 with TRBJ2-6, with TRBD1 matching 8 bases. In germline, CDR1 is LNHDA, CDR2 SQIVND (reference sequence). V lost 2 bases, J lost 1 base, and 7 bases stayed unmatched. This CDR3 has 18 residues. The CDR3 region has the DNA TGTGCCAGTAGTATAAGCGGACAGGGAGGATCTGGGGCCAACGTCCTGACTTTC. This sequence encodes CASSISGQGGSGANVLTF. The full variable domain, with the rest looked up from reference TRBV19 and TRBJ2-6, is DGGITQSPKYLFRKEGQNVTLSCEQNLNHDAMYWYRQDPGQGLRLIYYSQIVNDFQKGDIAEGYSVSREKKESFPLTVTSAQKNPTAFYLCASSISGQGGSGANVLTFGAGSRLTVL.

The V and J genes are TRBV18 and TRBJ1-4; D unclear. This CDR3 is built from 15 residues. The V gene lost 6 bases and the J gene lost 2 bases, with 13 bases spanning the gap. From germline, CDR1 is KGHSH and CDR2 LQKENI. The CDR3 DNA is TGTGCCAGCTCTACGGGGTACAGCACTAATGAAAAACTGTTTTTT. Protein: CASSTGYSTNEKLFF.

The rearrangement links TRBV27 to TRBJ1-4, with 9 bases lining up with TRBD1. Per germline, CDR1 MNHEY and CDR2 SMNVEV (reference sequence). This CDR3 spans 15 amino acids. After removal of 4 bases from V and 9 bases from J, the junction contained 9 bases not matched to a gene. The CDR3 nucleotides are TGTGCCAGCAGTTCGTCCGGGACAGGGCTGCAAAAACTGTTTTTT. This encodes CASSSSGTGLQKLFF.

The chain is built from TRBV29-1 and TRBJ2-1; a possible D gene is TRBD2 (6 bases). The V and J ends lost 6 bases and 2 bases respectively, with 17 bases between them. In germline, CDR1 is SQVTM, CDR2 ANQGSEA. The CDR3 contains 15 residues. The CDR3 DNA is TGCAGCGTCGCCGGGACTCCGAAGGCCTACAATGAGCAGTTCTTC. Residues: CSVAGTPKAYNEQFF.

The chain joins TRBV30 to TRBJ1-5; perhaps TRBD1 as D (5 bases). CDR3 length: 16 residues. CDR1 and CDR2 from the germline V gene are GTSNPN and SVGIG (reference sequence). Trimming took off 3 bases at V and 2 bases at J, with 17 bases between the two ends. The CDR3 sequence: CAWSPPGGSGNQPQHF. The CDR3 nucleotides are TGTGCCTGGAGCCCCCCGGGGGGAAGCGGCAATCAGCCCCAGCATTTT.

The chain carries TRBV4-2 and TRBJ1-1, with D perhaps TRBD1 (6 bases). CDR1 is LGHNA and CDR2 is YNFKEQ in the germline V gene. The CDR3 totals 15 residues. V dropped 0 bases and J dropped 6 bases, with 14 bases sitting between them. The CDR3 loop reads CASSQEEGGRAEAFF. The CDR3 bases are TGTGCCAGCAGCCAAGAGGAGGGGGGGCGCGCTGAAGCTTTCTTT.

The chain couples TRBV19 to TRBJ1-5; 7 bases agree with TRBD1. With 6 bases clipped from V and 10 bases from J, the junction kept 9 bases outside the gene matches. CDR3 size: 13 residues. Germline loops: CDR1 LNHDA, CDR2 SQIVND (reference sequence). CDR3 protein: CASSAGGSFPQHF. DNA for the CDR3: TGTGCCAGTAGCGCAGGGGGTTCGTTTCCCCAGCATTTT. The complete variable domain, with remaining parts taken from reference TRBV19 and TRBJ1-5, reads DGGITQSPKYLFRKEGQNVTLSCEQNLNHDAMYWYRQDPGQGLRLIYYSQIVNDFQKGDIAEGYSVSREKKESFPLTVTSAQKNPTAFYLCASSAGGSFPQHFGDGTRLSIL.

CDR3 protein: CASQEDHSGNTIYF. The DNA of the CDR3 is TGTGCCAGCCAAGAAGACCACTCTGGAAACACCATATATTTT. The rearrangement links TRBV6-6 to TRBJ1-3; the D is unclear. From germline, CDR1 is MNHNY and CDR2 SVGAGI (reference sequence). The CDR3 is 14 residues long. Deletions cut 8 bases from V and 0 bases from J, with 11 bases between.

The CDR3 loop reads CASSYKGASSYEQYF. The DNA of the CDR3 is TGTGCCAGCAGTTACAAAGGGGCAAGCTCCTACGAGCAGTACTTC. This rearrangement joins TRBV6-5 to TRBJ2-7, with D perhaps matching TRBD1 (5 bases). Germline V lookup: CDR1 MNHEY, CDR2 SVGAGI. The CDR3 sequence is 15 residues long. Trimming stripped 2 bases from V and 0 bases from J, with 11 bases between.

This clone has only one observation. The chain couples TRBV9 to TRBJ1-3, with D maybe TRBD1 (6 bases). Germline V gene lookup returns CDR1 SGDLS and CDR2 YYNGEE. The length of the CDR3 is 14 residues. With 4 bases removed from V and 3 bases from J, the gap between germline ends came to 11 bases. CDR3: CASSPAGVGNTIYF. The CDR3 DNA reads TGTGCCAGCAGCCCAGCAGGGGTTGGAAACACCATATATTTT.

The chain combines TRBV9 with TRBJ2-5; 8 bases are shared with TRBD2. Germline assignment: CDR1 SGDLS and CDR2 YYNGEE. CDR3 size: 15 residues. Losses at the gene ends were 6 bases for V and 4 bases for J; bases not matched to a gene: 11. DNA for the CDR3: TGTGCCAGCACCCCGGGGGGGGCCCTGGGAGAGACCCAGTACTTC. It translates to CASTPGGALGETQYF. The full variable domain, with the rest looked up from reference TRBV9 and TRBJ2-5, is DSGVTQTPKHLITATGQRVTLRCSPRSGDLSVYWYQQSLDQGLQFLIQYYNGEERAKGNILERFSAQQFPDLHSELNLSSLELGDSALYFCASTPGGALGETQYFGPGTRLLVL.

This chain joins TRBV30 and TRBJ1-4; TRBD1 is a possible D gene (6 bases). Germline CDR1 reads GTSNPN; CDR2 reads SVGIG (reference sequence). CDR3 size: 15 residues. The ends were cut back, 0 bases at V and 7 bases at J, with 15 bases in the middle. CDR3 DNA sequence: TGTGCCTGGAGTGTATATGGGGGGCCCAGTGAAAAACTGTTTTTT. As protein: CAWSVYGGPSEKLFF.

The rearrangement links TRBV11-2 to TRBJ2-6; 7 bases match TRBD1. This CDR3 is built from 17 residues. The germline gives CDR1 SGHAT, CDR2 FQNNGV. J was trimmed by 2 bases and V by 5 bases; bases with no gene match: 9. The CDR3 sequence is CASSPRTGGAGANVLTF. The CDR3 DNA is TGTGCCAGCAGCCCTCGGACAGGAGGAGCTGGGGCCAACGTCCTGACTTTC.

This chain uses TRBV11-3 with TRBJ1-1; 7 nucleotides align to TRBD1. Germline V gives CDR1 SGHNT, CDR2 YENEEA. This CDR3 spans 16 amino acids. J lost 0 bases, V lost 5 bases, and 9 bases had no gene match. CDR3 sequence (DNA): TGTGCCAGCAGCCTCCGACAGGGTTCTATGAACACTGAAGCTTTCTTT. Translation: CASSLRQGSMNTEAFF.

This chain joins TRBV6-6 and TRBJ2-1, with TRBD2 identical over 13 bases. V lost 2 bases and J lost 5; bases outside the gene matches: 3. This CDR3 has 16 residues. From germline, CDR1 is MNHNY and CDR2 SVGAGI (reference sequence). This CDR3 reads CASSYPGLAGNNEQFF. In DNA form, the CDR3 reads TGTGCCAGCAGTTACCCGGGACTAGCGGGGAACAATGAGCAGTTCTTC.

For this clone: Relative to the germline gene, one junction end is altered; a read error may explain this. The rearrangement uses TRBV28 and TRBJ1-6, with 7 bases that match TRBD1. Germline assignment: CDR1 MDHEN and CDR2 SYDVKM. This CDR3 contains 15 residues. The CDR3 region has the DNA TGTGCCAGCAGTTTAGTATCGAGGGGGCGGGACCCTCCCAACTTT. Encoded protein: CASSLVSRGRDPPNF. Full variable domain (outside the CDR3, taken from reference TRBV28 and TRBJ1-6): DVKVTQSSRYLVKRTGEKVFLECVQDMDHENMFWYRQDPGLGLRLIYFSYDVKMKEKGDIPEGYSVSREKKERFSLILESASTNQTSMYLCASSLVSRGRDPPNFGNGTRLTVT.

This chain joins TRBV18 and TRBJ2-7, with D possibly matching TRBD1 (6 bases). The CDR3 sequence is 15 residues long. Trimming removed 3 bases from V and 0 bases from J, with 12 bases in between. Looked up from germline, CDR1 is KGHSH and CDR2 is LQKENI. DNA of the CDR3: TGTGCCAGCTCACCTGCGACAGGTGCCTCCTACGAGCAGTACTTC. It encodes CASSPATGASYEQYF.

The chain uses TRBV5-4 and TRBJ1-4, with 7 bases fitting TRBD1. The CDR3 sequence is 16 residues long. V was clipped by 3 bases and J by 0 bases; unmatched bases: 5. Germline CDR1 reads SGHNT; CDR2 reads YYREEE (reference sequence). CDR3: CASSSGQSSTNEKLFF. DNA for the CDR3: TGTGCCAGCAGCTCGGGACAGAGTTCAACTAATGAAAAACTGTTTTTT.

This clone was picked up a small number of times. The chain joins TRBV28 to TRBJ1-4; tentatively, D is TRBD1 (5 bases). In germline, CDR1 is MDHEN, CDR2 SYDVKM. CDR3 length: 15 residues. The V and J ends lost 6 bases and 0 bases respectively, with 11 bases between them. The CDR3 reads CASRRGRATNEKLFF. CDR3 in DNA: TGTGCCAGCAGAAGGGGACGTGCAACTAATGAAAAACTGTTTTTT.